These 21 T cell receptor beta chains originate from one sample sequenced in a study of T cell responses to AZD1222 COVID-19 vaccine. Data came from immunoSEQ multiplex PCR; TCRdb stores just in-frame clones and leaves some out. This table holds around 140,000 clones, approximately 85% found once. Sample: peripheral blood, taken on day 0 of AZD1222 vaccination. The receptors were gathered from an adult in good health.

This chain connects TRBV19 to TRBJ1-2, with 10 bases matching TRBD1. This CDR3 is 14 amino acids long. Trimming removed 5 bases from V and 4 bases from J; junction bases left unmatched: 4. Germline V gene sequence: CDR1 LNHDA, CDR2 SQIVND (reference sequence). The CDR3 sequence: CASSPGTGAYGYTF. The CDR3 region has the DNA TGTGCCAGTAGTCCGGGGACAGGGGCCTATGGCTACACCTTC.

V and J are TRBV28 and TRBJ1-2; D is unresolved. The CDR3 has 12 residues. Trimming left V 8 bases short and J 6 bases short, with 13 bases between. Germline V CDR1 and CDR2: MDHEN, SYDVKM. CDR3 nucleotide sequence: TGTGCCAGCTCCGAAGCGGGCGATGGCTACACCTTC. Its protein product is CASSEAGDGYTF.

This clone was observed once. This sequence joins TRBV4-1 and TRBJ2-3, with D unclear. Germline loops: CDR1 MGHRA, CDR2 YSYEKL. The CDR3 has 16 amino acids. V was trimmed by 4 bases and J by 1 base, leaving 15 bases between them. In DNA, the CDR3 is TGCGCCAGCAGCCGGATAGGAACCGGGCGCACAGATACGCAGTATTTT. Translation: CASSRIGTGRTDTQYF.

The V call is TRBV27, the J call TRBJ2-1; 10 bases align to TRBD2. Germline CDR1 reads MNHEY; CDR2 reads SMNVEV (reference sequence). V shed 8 bases and J 0 bases; nucleotides not matched to a gene: 10. The CDR3 spans 17 residues. The CDR3 spells CASLPAASGSSYNEQFF. CDR3 nucleotide sequence: TGTGCCAGCCTCCCGGCGGCTAGCGGGAGCTCCTACAATGAGCAGTTCTTC.

The chain carries TRBV5-1 and TRBJ2-5, with TRBD2 matching over 9 bases. The CDR3 spans 17 residues. CDR1 and CDR2 from the germline V gene are SGHRS and YFSETQ. V shed 0 bases, J shed 5 bases, and the junction held 11 bases outside the gene matches. The chain's CDR3 is CASSLGTTLAGRETQYF. CDR3 nucleotide sequence: TGCGCCAGCAGCTTGGGCACCACCCTAGCGGGAAGGGAGACCCAGTACTTC.

The rearrangement uses TRBV11-2 and TRBJ1-6; 8 bases agree with TRBD1. This CDR3 spans 14 amino acids. V shed 5 bases and J 8 bases; nucleotides not matched to a gene: 5. Germline V CDR1 and CDR2: SGHAT, FQNNGV. The CDR3 region has the DNA TGTGCCAGCAGCACAAACAGGGGGGATTCACCCCTCCACTTT. It yields the protein CASSTNRGDSPLHF.

CDR3 in amino acids: CASSFSGGPPFSYNEQFF. The CDR3 region has the DNA TGTGCCAGCAGCTTTAGCGGGGGACCACCCTTCTCCTACAATGAGCAGTTCTTC. The chain links TRBV7-2 to TRBJ2-1, with 9 bases identical to TRBD2. This CDR3 is built from 18 residues. Germline loops: CDR1 SGHTA, CDR2 FQGNSA. The junction had 9 bases not matched to a gene; V was cut back by 3 bases and J by 0 bases.

The CDR3 bases are TGCAGTGCTAGTGCAGGGGGGAGTAGCAATCAGCCCCAGCATTTT. Residues: CSASAGGSSNQPQHF. The chain is built from TRBV20-1 and TRBJ1-5; TRBD1 agrees at 7 bases. This CDR3 spans 15 amino acids. The V and J ends lost 3 bases and 0 bases, in that order; junction bases with no gene match: 5. Germline-derived CDR1 and CDR2 are DFQATT and SNEGSKA (reference sequence).

This clone was seen only a few times. This chain joins TRBV5-6 and TRBJ2-1; 12 bases match TRBD2. Looked up from germline, CDR1 is SGHDT and CDR2 is YYEEEE. V trimming: 4 bases; J trimming: 7 bases; junction bases outside the gene matches: 6. The CDR3 is 15 amino acids. CDR3 loop: CASSQGLAGLNEQFF. The CDR3 nucleotides read TGTGCCAGCAGCCAAGGACTAGCGGGATTAAATGAGCAGTTCTTC.

The chain is built from TRBV5-1 and TRBJ2-1; weak D call: TRBD2 (5 bases). Deletions cut 0 bases from V and 0 bases from J, with 7 bases between. The CDR3 has 15 amino acids. Germline V gives CDR1 SGHRS, CDR2 YFSETQ. CDR3 in amino acids: CASSLASPSYNEQFF. CDR3 nucleotide sequence: TGCGCCAGCAGCTTGGCTAGCCCCTCCTACAATGAGCAGTTCTTC. Based on the CDR3 plus reference TRBV5-1 and TRBJ2-1, the full variable domain is KAGVTQTPRYLIKTRGQQVTLSCSPISGHRSVSWYQQTPGQGLQFLFEYFSETQRNKGNFPGRFSGRQFSNSRSEMNVSTLELGDSALYLCASSLASPSYNEQFFGPGTRLTVL.

This clone was picked up a small number of times. The CDR3 here is CASSSSGVTTGELFF. Here the CDR3 DNA reads TGTGCCAGCAGTTCCTCAGGGGTCACCACCGGGGAGCTGTTTTTT. The genes are TRBV11-2 and TRBJ2-2, with D maybe TRBD1 (6 bases). The germline V gene has CDR1 SGHAT and CDR2 FQNNGV. The CDR3 has 15 amino acids. V shed 6 bases and J shed 4 bases, with 15 bases lying between them.

The chain links TRBV28 to TRBJ1-4, with D possibly TRBD1 on 5 matching bases. Germline-derived CDR1 and CDR2 are MDHEN and SYDVKM. The CDR3 has 14 amino acids. V was clipped by 8 bases and J by 2 bases, with 12 bases between them. This CDR3 is CASGAGGTNEKLFF. The CDR3 bases are TGTGCCAGCGGGGCGGGGGGGACTAATGAAAAACTGTTTTTT.

V and J are TRBV5-1 and TRBJ2-1; TRBD2 aligns across 8 bases. Per germline, CDR1 SGHRS and CDR2 YFSETQ. The CDR3 runs to 17 residues. Trimming took 1 base from V and 4 from J; bases not matched to a gene: 10. CDR3 sequence: CASSLSGGPPPYNEQFF. The CDR3 nucleotides are TGCGCCAGCAGCTTGAGCGGGGGACCACCTCCGTACAATGAGCAGTTCTTC. Looking up the rest from reference TRBV5-1 and TRBJ2-1 gives the full variable domain: KAGVTQTPRYLIKTRGQQVTLSCSPISGHRSVSWYQQTPGQGLQFLFEYFSETQRNKGNFPGRFSGRQFSNSRSEMNVSTLELGDSALYLCASSLSGGPPPYNEQFFGPGTRLTVL.

The chain uses TRBV18 and TRBJ2-1, with 7 bases fitting TRBD2. The CDR3 is 12 amino acids. V lost 6 bases, J lost 8 bases, and 4 bases stayed unmatched. Germline lookup yields CDR1 KGHSH and CDR2 LQKENI. The CDR3 protein is CASSATSDEQFF. DNA for the CDR3: TGTGCCAGCTCTGCAACTAGCGATGAGCAGTTCTTC.

This clone was seen just once. This chain links TRBV10-3 with TRBJ1-4, with D uncertain. Trimming pared 0 bases from V and 5 bases from J, leaving 10 bases between. Germline V gene data show CDR1 as ENHRY and CDR2 as SYGVKD. The CDR3 contains 15 residues. The CDR3 protein is CAISESPAGNEKLFF. The CDR3 coding sequence is TGTGCCATCAGTGAGTCCCCGGCGGGAAATGAAAAACTGTTTTTT.

The rearrangement links TRBV5-4 to TRBJ2-3; D remains unclear. The CDR3 covers 13 residues. In germline, CDR1 is SGHNT, CDR2 YYREEE (reference sequence). V gave up 4 bases and J gave up 7 bases, with 13 bases separating them. CDR3 bases: TGTGCCAGCAGCCTGGGTGGTGAGTATACGCAGTATTTT. Its protein is CASSLGGEYTQYF.

A few counts support this clone. The rearrangement links TRBV6-5 to TRBJ1-6, with 11 bases that match TRBD1. With 5 bases clipped from V and 10 bases from J, the junction kept 4 bases outside the gene matches. This CDR3 contains 14 residues. Germline V CDR1 and CDR2: MNHEY, SVGAGI. The CDR3 DNA reads TGTGCCAGCAGTCGGACAGGGGGCGGGTCACCCCTCCACTTT. Residues: CASSRTGGGSPLHF.

V and J are TRBV7-9 and TRBJ1-2, with 7 bases that match TRBD1. The CDR3 is 14 residues long. V trimming: 5 bases; J trimming: 3 bases; junction bases outside the gene matches: 6. From germline, CDR1 is SEHNR and CDR2 FQNEAQ (reference sequence). Here the CDR3 reads CASSHGTAYYGYTF. The DNA of the CDR3 is TGTGCCAGCAGCCACGGGACAGCTTACTATGGCTACACCTTC.

This chain links TRBV20-1 with TRBJ2-7; tentatively, D is TRBD1 or TRBD2 (5 bases each). CDR3 length: 10 residues. Per germline, CDR1 DFQATT and CDR2 SNEGSKA (reference sequence). The V and J ends lost 3 bases and 13 bases respectively, with 13 bases between them. The CDR3 DNA reads as TGCAGTGCTAGGGAGGAAGGGGACTACTTC. Its translation: CSAREEGDYF.

The chain carries TRBV19 and TRBJ1-4; D might be TRBD1 (5 bases). Germline V CDR1 and CDR2: LNHDA, SQIVND (reference sequence). V was pared by 2 bases and J by 0 bases, with 7 bases between. This CDR3 is 15 amino acids long. The CDR3 loop is CASSITGSTNEKLFF. Written as DNA, the CDR3 is TGTGCCAGTAGTATAACAGGCTCAACTAATGAAAAACTGTTTTTT.

This chain uses TRBV5-1 with TRBJ2-1, with 11 bases that match TRBD1. The trim removed 4 bases at V and 8 bases at J, leaving 8 bases unmatched. The germline V gene has CDR1 SGHRS and CDR2 YFSETQ. This CDR3 has 15 residues. CDR3 coding DNA: TGCGCCAGCAGCCCGGGGACAGGGGGTAGGGATGAGCAGTTCTTC. Translation: CASSPGTGGRDEQFF.